A single sample gave rise to the 30 T cell receptor beta chains below, sequenced in a study of OX40 agonist ivuxolimab in advanced cancers. Data came from immunoSEQ multiplex PCR; TCRdb stores just in-frame clones and leaves some out. Of 68,000 or so clones listed, approximately 89% are singletons. The sample consisted of CD4+ or CD8+ T cells sorted from blood, taken in a trial of the OX40 agonist ivuxolimab. These receptors came from an adult with an advanced solid tumor such as melanoma, head and neck, liver or kidney cancer.

V is TRBV11-2 and J is TRBJ2-7, with TRBD1 matching over 7 bases. CDR1 SGHAT and CDR2 FQNNGV come from the germline V gene. This CDR3 comprises 14 residues. Losses at the gene ends were 1 base for V and 12 bases for J; bases not matched to a gene: 12. In DNA, the CDR3 is TGTGCCAGCAGCTTAGGATGGGACAGCTCCGTTGGGTACTTC. Translating gives CASSLGWDSSVGYF.

This chain joins TRBV7-9 and TRBJ2-7; 8 bases line up with TRBD1. V lost 5 bases to trimming and J lost 2 bases; unmatched junction nucleotides: 2. The CDR3 has 13 residues. Germline CDR1 is SEHNR and CDR2 is FQNEAQ (reference sequence). The CDR3 loop reads CASSTTGAYEQYF. In DNA, the CDR3 is TGTGCCAGCAGCACGACAGGGGCCTACGAGCAGTACTTC.

The chain is built from TRBV6-6 and TRBJ2-5; 10 bases match TRBD1. In germline, CDR1 is MNHNY, CDR2 SVGAGI (reference sequence). The CDR3 runs 14 residues. V was pared by 9 bases and J by 5 bases, with 9 bases of the junction left unmatched. The CDR3 DNA sequence: TGTGCCAGTGCTCCGGGACAGGGGAGGGAGACCCAGTACTTC. It translates to CASAPGQGRETQYF.

In this sample, this clone turned up a few times. This sequence joins TRBV19 and TRBJ2-5, with D possibly TRBD1 on 5 matching bases. The CDR3 spans 12 residues. From germline, CDR1 is LNHDA and CDR2 SQIVND (reference sequence). V lost 8 bases and J 5 bases, leaving 12 bases between the germline ends. The CDR3 coding sequence is TGTGCCAGTGGGTTAGGGGTCGAGACCCAGTACTTC. It is translated as CASGLGVETQYF.

The chain combines TRBV13 with TRBJ1-2, with D tentatively TRBD1 (5 bases). The CDR3 is 15 residues long. Germline V gives CDR1 PRHDT, CDR2 FYEKMQ (reference sequence). Trimming cost V 5 bases and J 0 bases, with 13 bases left between them. In nucleotides, the CDR3 is TGTGCCAGCAGCCTATTTGGGGCGGCTAACTATGGCTACACCTTC. Its translation: CASSLFGAANYGYTF.

The chain uses TRBV6-5 and TRBJ1-2; 11 positions match TRBD1. The CDR3 sequence is 14 residues long. CDR1 is MNHEY and CDR2 is SVGAGI in the germline V gene. Trimming at V came to 10 bases and at J to 8 bases, leaving 12 bases not matched to a gene. CDR3 nucleotides: TGTGCCACCTTAGAGGGACAGGGGGATCGGGGCTACACCTTC. Translation gives CATLEGQGDRGYTF.

The gene calls are TRBV7-9 and TRBJ2-5; maybe TRBD1 (6 bases). Germline-derived CDR1 and CDR2 are SEHNR and FQNEAQ (reference sequence). The CDR3 is 14 amino acids. Trimming took off 5 bases at V and 0 bases at J, with 10 bases between the two ends. CDR3 region: CASSLRQDQETQYF. The CDR3 nucleotides are TGTGCCAGCAGCCTCAGACAGGACCAAGAGACCCAGTACTTC.

The rearrangement uses TRBV27 and TRBJ1-1; possible D gene TRBD1, 5 bases. Germline V gene lookup returns CDR1 MNHEY and CDR2 SMNVEV (reference sequence). The CDR3 has 13 amino acids. Trimming took 0 bases from V and 10 from J, leaving 12 bases between them. This chain's CDR3 is CASSLSGLGAAFF. The CDR3 DNA reads TGTGCCAGCAGTTTATCTGGGTTAGGGGCAGCTTTCTTT.

The chain couples TRBV12-5 to TRBJ2-7; TRBD2 matches at 12 bases. V shed 2 bases, J shed 6 bases, and the junction held 11 bases outside the gene matches. Germline-derived CDR1 and CDR2 are LGHNT and FRNRAP. The CDR3 covers 17 residues. The chain's CDR3 is CASGLTSTSGSSSEQYF. The CDR3 DNA is TGTGCTAGTGGTTTGACCTCGACTAGCGGGAGTTCTAGCGAGCAGTACTTC.

The chain carries TRBV18 and TRBJ1-1; D unresolved. Germline CDR1 and CDR2: KGHSH and LQKENI. CDR3 length: 16 amino acids. V lost 2 bases and J 1 base, leaving 14 bases between the germline ends. CDR3 coding DNA: TGTGCCAGCTCACCAGGCCAGTTTTTCACGAACACTGAAGCTTTCTTT. Residues: CASSPGQFFTNTEAFF. Full variable domain (rest looked up from reference TRBV18 and TRBJ1-1): NAGVMQNPRHLVRRRGQEARLRCSPMKGHSHVYWYRQLPEEGLKFMVYLQKENIIDESGMPKERFSAEFPKEGPSILRIQQVVRGDSAAYFCASSPGQFFTNTEAFFGQGTRLTVV.

The chain employs TRBV11-2 and TRBJ1-4, with D maybe TRBD1 (5 bases). The CDR3 has 14 amino acids. Germline-derived CDR1 and CDR2 are SGHAT and FQNNGV. Deletions cut 7 bases from V and 3 bases from J, with 12 bases between. Here the CDR3 reads CASTVRDSNEKLFF. The CDR3 nucleotides read TGTGCCAGCACGGTACGGGACTCTAATGAAAAACTGTTTTTT.

This chain connects TRBV27 to TRBJ2-1; 13 positions agree with TRBD2. The CDR3 is 15 residues long. V was pared by 6 bases and J by 7 bases, with 6 bases of the junction left unmatched. CDR1 MNHEY and CDR2 SMNVEV come from the germline V gene (reference sequence). For the CDR3, the DNA is TGTGCCAGCAGCCGGACTAGCGGGAGCAGGAATGAGCAGTTCTTC. As protein: CASSRTSGSRNEQFF.

The chain couples TRBV19 to TRBJ1-6; TRBD1 matches 8 bases. CDR1 and CDR2 from the germline V gene are LNHDA and SQIVND (reference sequence). With V trimmed by 4 bases and J by 12 bases, 20 bases remained unmatched. The length of the CDR3 is 18 residues. The CDR3 region has the DNA TGTGCCAGTAGTAAATTAACCGGGACAGGAAGTTCCTTCCTACCCCTCCACTTT. Its protein product is CASSKLTGTGSSFLPLHF.

The chain is built from TRBV9 and TRBJ1-2, with D hard to call. This CDR3 comprises 16 residues. Trimming stripped 2 bases from V and 3 bases from J, with 17 bases between. CDR1 SGDLS and CDR2 YYNGEE come from the germline V gene. In DNA form, the CDR3 reads TGTGCCAGCAGCGTGGGGATTGGGTTGTCAGACTATGGCTACACCTTC. This encodes CASSVGIGLSDYGYTF.

This clone has only a few counts. The rearrangement joins TRBV19 to TRBJ2-3; perhaps TRBD2 as D (6 bases). This CDR3 has 17 amino acids. Germline-derived CDR1 and CDR2 are LNHDA and SQIVND (reference sequence). Trimming cost V 1 base and J 1 base, with 15 bases left between them. The CDR3 DNA reads as TGTGCCAGTAGTATAGTGGGACTCAGCTTCGGCACAGATACGCAGTATTTT. Amino acid sequence: CASSIVGLSFGTDTQYF. The variable domain in full, with the rest retrieved from reference TRBV19 and TRBJ2-3, is DGGITQSPKYLFRKEGQNVTLSCEQNLNHDAMYWYRQDPGQGLRLIYYSQIVNDFQKGDIAEGYSVSREKKESFPLTVTSAQKNPTAFYLCASSIVGLSFGTDTQYFGPGTRLTVL.

This clone was counted a single time. V and J are TRBV5-1 and TRBJ2-1; 13 bases agree with TRBD2. The length of the CDR3 is 17 residues. Germline CDR1 SGHRS, CDR2 YFSETQ. V trimming: 4 bases; J trimming: 7 bases; junction bases outside the gene matches: 11. Written as DNA, the CDR3 is TGCGCCAGCAGCCGAGGGACTAGCGGGGCCGGGGGAAATGAGCAGTTCTTC. Encoded protein: CASSRGTSGAGGNEQFF. The entire variable domain, with the rest obtained from reference TRBV5-1 and TRBJ2-1, is as follows: KAGVTQTPRYLIKTRGQQVTLSCSPISGHRSVSWYQQTPGQGLQFLFEYFSETQRNKGNFPGRFSGRQFSNSRSEMNVSTLELGDSALYLCASSRGTSGAGGNEQFFGPGTRLTVL.

This clone was detected a few times. The genes are TRBV30 and TRBJ1-1, with a tentative D call TRBD1 (6 bases). CDR3 length equals 14 residues. Looked up from germline, CDR1 is GTSNPN and CDR2 is SVGIG (reference sequence). The V end lost 4 bases, the J end lost 6 bases, and 18 bases lay between the germline ends. CDR3 bases: TGTGCCTGGAACGAGGGGGACTTAGGGTCTGAAGCTTTCTTT. As protein: CAWNEGDLGSEAFF.

The chain employs TRBV10-3 and TRBJ1-3; 7 nucleotides agree with TRBD1. The CDR3 is made up of 13 amino acids. V lost 4 bases, J lost 3 bases, and 0 bases stayed unmatched. In germline, CDR1 is ENHRY, CDR2 SYGVKD. The CDR3 DNA reads TGTGCCATCAGTGGGGACAGTGGAAACACCATATATTTT. Encoded protein: CAISGDSGNTIYF.

This chain's CDR3 is CASSEIDTQYF. CDR3 sequence (DNA): TGTGCCAGCAGTGAGATTGATACGCAGTATTTT. The chain carries TRBV6-1 and TRBJ2-3, with D hard to call. The CDR3 is 11 amino acids. Germline CDR1 MNHNS, CDR2 SASEGT. V was pared by 3 bases and J by 6 bases, with 4 bases between.

This chain connects TRBV7-9 to TRBJ2-1, with D perhaps matching TRBD1 (5 bases). The V and J ends lost 2 bases and 6 bases respectively, with 5 bases between them. CDR3 size: 12 residues. The V gene's germline CDR1 is SEHNR and CDR2 FQNEAQ (reference sequence). Here the CDR3 reads CASSLRGNEQFF. The CDR3 region has the DNA TGTGCCAGCAGCTTAAGGGGCAATGAGCAGTTCTTC.

This clone was picked up one time. V is TRBV5-4 and J is TRBJ2-5; a possible D gene is TRBD1 (6 bases). The germline gives CDR1 SGHNT, CDR2 YYREEE (reference sequence). This CDR3 spans 15 amino acids. Trimming took 0 bases from V and 5 from J, leaving 14 bases between them. DNA for the CDR3: TGTGCCAGCAGCTTGGAGTGGGGGCTAAGGGAGACCCAGTACTTC. Protein product: CASSLEWGLRETQYF.

This rearrangement joins TRBV9 to TRBJ1-4; D perhaps matches TRBD1 (5 bases). This CDR3 has 14 amino acids. Germline V gene lookup returns CDR1 SGDLS and CDR2 YYNGEE. V lost 0 bases and J 5 bases, leaving 8 bases between the germline ends. The CDR3 nucleotides are TGTGCCAGCAGCGTAGCGGGGGGGAATGAAAAACTGTTTTTT. Residues: CASSVAGGNEKLFF.

The chain has TRBV5-5 and TRBJ1-2; weak D call: TRBD1 (5 bases). This CDR3 contains 13 residues. Germline-derived CDR1 and CDR2 are SGHKS and YYEKEE (reference sequence). Trimming took 2 bases from V and 7 from J, leaving 12 bases between them. CDR3 coding DNA: TGTGCCAGCAGCTTACCAGGACAATCTGGCTACACCTTC. Encoded protein: CASSLPGQSGYTF. Variable domain in full (rest from reference TRBV5-5 and TRBJ1-2): DAGVTQSPTHLIKTRGQQVTLRCSPISGHKSVSWYQQVLGQGPQFIFQYYEKEERGRGNFPDRFSARQFPNYSSELNVNALLLGDSALYLCASSLPGQSGYTFGSGTRLTVV.

The J gene is TRBJ2-7, the V gene TRBV6-1; TRBD2 aligns across 8 bases. The CDR3 totals 14 residues. Trimming took 2 bases from V and 9 from J; bases not matched to a gene: 9. Germline V gives CDR1 MNHNS, CDR2 SASEGT. Here the CDR3 reads CASSEYLAGRGQYF. CDR3 DNA sequence: TGTGCCAGCAGTGAATATTTAGCGGGACGCGGGCAGTACTTC.

This clone was recorded a few times. This chain uses TRBV9 with TRBJ2-7; 12 bases agree with TRBD1. The CDR3 covers 17 residues. Germline CDR1 SGDLS, CDR2 YYNGEE. The junction had 10 bases not matched to a gene; V was cut back by 0 bases and J by 6 bases. In nucleotides, the CDR3 is TGTGCCAGCAGCGTAGGGGGGACAGGGGGCCGAATAGGCGAGCAGTACTTC. Encoded protein: CASSVGGTGGRIGEQYF.

The rearrangement joins TRBV6-6 to TRBJ1-5; the D is unclear. Trimming took 0 bases from V and 1 from J, leaving 7 bases between them. This CDR3 comprises 15 residues. From germline, CDR1 is MNHNY and CDR2 SVGAGI (reference sequence). The CDR3 DNA sequence: TGTGCCAGCAGTTACTCTAGGTTAAGCAATCAGCCCCAGCATTTT. Translating gives CASSYSRLSNQPQHF.

The J gene is TRBJ2-1, the V gene TRBV7-9; D perhaps matches TRBD2 (6 bases). Trimming removed 10 bases at V and 2 bases at J, with 18 bases between. The V gene's germline CDR1 is SEHNR and CDR2 FQNEAQ (reference sequence). This CDR3 is 15 amino acids long. CDR3 amino acids: CATPPGGSTYNEQFF. Here the CDR3 DNA reads TGTGCCACTCCACCCGGGGGTTCGACCTACAATGAGCAGTTCTTC.

The gene calls are TRBV19 and TRBJ2-7, with TRBD2 matching 8 bases. The CDR3 spans 13 residues. Germline values: CDR1 LNHDA, CDR2 SQIVND (reference sequence). Trimming at V came to 9 bases and at J to 7 bases, leaving 11 bases not matched to a gene. CDR3 in DNA: TGTGCCAGCAAACTAGCGGTCGGGGGAGAGCAGTACTTC. As protein: CASKLAVGGEQYF.

V gene TRBV21-1 combines with J gene TRBJ2-7; TRBD1, the table's D call, lacks a check against the DNA. TRBV21-1 is termed a pseudogene. The CDR3 runs 12 residues. The CDR3 reads CASSGATYEQYF. CDR3 bases: TGTGCCAGCAGCGGGGCGACCTACGAGCAGTACTTC.

The chain is built from TRBV21-1 and TRBJ1-2; TRBD1 was called by the table and not checked on the DNA. TRBV21-1 is flagged as a pseudogene. The CDR3 consists of 13 residues. The CDR3 here is CASSRQGNYGYTF. The CDR3 DNA reads TGTGCCAGCAGCAGGCAGGGGAACTATGGCTACACCTTC.